The 29 T cell receptor beta chains below were found in one sample sequenced in a study of radiotherapy plus CTLA-4 blockade in lung cancer. Method: immunoSEQ multiplex PCR; TCRdb's copy keeps in-frame clones and lacks some. The sample includes about 110,000 clones, over 75% of them seen just once. This sample comprised peripheral blood, obtained from a patient treated with radiotherapy plus ipilimumab. These receptors were taken from a human donor with non-small cell lung cancer that progressed on radiotherapy plus ipilimumab. Some clones in this sample may be carry-over from other donors' samples.

The chain combines TRBV6-6 with TRBJ1-5; D is uncertain. The CDR3 is 13 residues long. Per the germline V gene, CDR1 is MNHNY and CDR2 is SVGAGI (reference sequence). Trimming removed 7 bases from V and 2 bases from J, with 9 bases in between. CDR3 amino acids: CASKSTGNQPQHF. CDR3 bases: TGTGCCAGCAAGAGTACAGGCAATCAGCCCCAGCATTTT.

The gene calls are TRBV5-1 and TRBJ1-4; weak D call: TRBD1 (6 bases). Trimming pared 4 bases from V and 6 bases from J, leaving 10 bases between. The CDR3 contains 13 residues. Germline V CDR1 and CDR2: SGHRS, YFSETQ. The CDR3, as DNA: TGCGCCAGCAGCCTGGACAGACATGAAAAACTGTTTTTT. As protein: CASSLDRHEKLFF.

This clone has a single count. V usage is TRBV15 and J usage is TRBJ1-2, with 8 bases that match TRBD1. Germline trimming cut 1 base from V and 2 bases from J; bases unmatched to any gene: 3. The germline V gene has CDR1 LNHNV and CDR2 YYDKDF (reference sequence). The length of the CDR3 is 15 residues. The CDR3 sequence: CATSRGQGANYGYTF. In DNA, the CDR3 is TGTGCCACCAGCAGAGGGCAGGGGGCCAACTATGGCTACACCTTC.

Here the CDR3 DNA reads TGTGCCAGCAGCGTACCCGGCCCCTACAATGAGCAGTTCTTC. Translated: CASSVPGPYNEQFF. V and J are TRBV7-3 and TRBJ2-1; D remains unclear. The CDR3 length is 14 residues. CDR1 is SGHTA, CDR2 FQGTGA, per germline. Trimming left V 5 bases short and J 2 bases short, with 10 bases between.

The gene calls are TRBV2 and TRBJ1-6, with D unclear. V lost 7 bases and J lost 6, with 13 bases in between. Germline lookup yields CDR1 SNHLY and CDR2 FYNNEI. This CDR3 region has 14 residues. The CDR3 DNA sequence: TGTGCCAGCACCGGGGTAACCCCTAATTCACCCCTCCACTTT. It translates to CASTGVTPNSPLHF.

The rearrangement joins TRBV4-1 to TRBJ1-4; TRBD1 is a possible D gene (5 bases). From germline, CDR1 is MGHRA and CDR2 YSYEKL. The V and J ends lost 2 bases and 4 bases respectively, with 11 bases between them. The CDR3 loop spans 15 amino acids. For the CDR3, the DNA is TGCGCCAGCAGCCAATCAGGGCTTGGTAATGAAAAACTGTTTTTT. Protein: CASSQSGLGNEKLFF.

The chain joins TRBV5-1 to TRBJ2-1, with unresolved D. The V and J ends lost 4 bases and 4 bases respectively, with 15 bases between them. The CDR3 has 15 amino acids. Germline loops: CDR1 SGHRS, CDR2 YFSETQ. CDR3 residues: CASSPRSVRYNEQFF. CDR3 bases: TGCGCCAGCAGCCCCCGGTCAGTCAGATACAATGAGCAGTTCTTC.

This sequence joins TRBV25-1 and TRBJ1-2; D is unresolved. Germline CDR1 and CDR2: MGHDK and SYGVNS. The CDR3 is made up of 13 amino acids. V dropped 6 bases and J dropped 4 bases, with 12 bases sitting between them. The CDR3: CASSERESYGYTF. In DNA form, the CDR3 reads TGTGCCAGCAGCGAACGGGAGTCCTATGGCTACACCTTC.

This chain connects TRBV27 to TRBJ2-1; D remains ambiguous. CDR1 is MNHEY, CDR2 SMNVEV, per germline (reference sequence). V lost 6 bases, J lost 0 bases, and 15 bases lay in between. The CDR3 sequence is 16 residues long. This chain's CDR3 is CASSPKDRGSYNEQFF. The CDR3 bases are TGTGCCAGCAGCCCGAAGGATCGCGGCTCCTACAATGAGCAGTTCTTC.

The chain employs TRBV7-9 and TRBJ2-1, with D possibly TRBD2 on 6 matching bases. Between the trimmed V and J ends, which lost 2 bases and 5 bases, there was a span of 13 bases. The CDR3 runs 15 residues. Germline V gene data show CDR1 as SEHNR and CDR2 as FQNEAQ (reference sequence). Here the CDR3 reads CASSLRGSTHNEQFF. CDR3 sequence (DNA): TGTGCCAGCAGCTTACGGGGGTCTACGCACAATGAGCAGTTCTTC.

The chain is built from TRBV27 and TRBJ1-1; tentatively, D is TRBD1 (6 bases). Germline CDR1 and CDR2: MNHEY and SMNVEV (reference sequence). V lost 3 bases and J 4 bases, leaving 12 bases between the germline ends. CDR3 length: 14 amino acids. The CDR3 loop is CASSFAGAPTEAFF. CDR3 coding DNA: TGTGCCAGCAGTTTCGCAGGGGCGCCCACTGAAGCTTTCTTT.

The chain employs TRBV5-4 and TRBJ2-5; TRBD2 might be the D (6 bases). The CDR3 covers 14 residues. V was shortened by 0 bases and J by 2 bases, with 8 bases between the two germline ends. Germline V CDR1 and CDR2: SGHNT, YYREEE (reference sequence). CDR3 sequence: CASSLAGTQETQYF. CDR3 DNA: TGTGCCAGCAGCTTGGCTGGGACTCAAGAGACCCAGTACTTC.

The chain carries TRBV11-2 and TRBJ1-5; no clear D gene. V gave up 5 bases and J gave up 4 bases, with 9 bases separating them. CDR1 and CDR2 from the germline V gene are SGHAT and FQNNGV. This CDR3 has 13 amino acids. The CDR3 DNA reads as TGTGCCAGCAGCCCAGGTCTGAATCAGCCCCAGCATTTT. It codes for CASSPGLNQPQHF.

The chain couples TRBV27 to TRBJ2-3; either TRBD1 or TRBD2 may fit D (6 bases each). Germline CDR1 MNHEY, CDR2 SMNVEV (reference sequence). The V gene lost 1 base and the J gene lost 2 bases, with 10 bases spanning the gap. This CDR3 region has 15 residues. In DNA form, the CDR3 reads TGTGCCAGCAGTTTATTAGGGGGGTTCACAGATACGCAGTATTTT. Residues: CASSLLGGFTDTQYF.

The chain links TRBV7-2 to TRBJ2-5; D is unresolved. The CDR3 runs to 14 residues. The germline CDR1 and CDR2 sequences are SGHTA and FQGNSA. Trimming cost V 1 base and J 2 bases, with 8 bases left between them. For the CDR3, the DNA is TGTGCCAGCAGCTTAGTAGACTTACAAGAGACCCAGTACTTC. Encoded protein: CASSLVDLQETQYF.

The rearrangement uses TRBV5-1 and TRBJ2-1, with D unclear. The V end was cut by 0 bases, the J end by 9 bases, with 10 bases between. CDR1 and CDR2 from the germline V gene are SGHRS and YFSETQ. This CDR3 has 13 residues. The CDR3 DNA reads TGCGCCAGCAGCTTGGGGGCCGAGCTTGAGCAGTTCTTC. It yields the protein CASSLGAELEQFF.

A few counts support this clone. The J gene is TRBJ1-1, the V gene TRBV2; D gene ambiguous. Between the trimmed V and J ends, which lost 6 bases and 7 bases, there was a span of 9 bases. The CDR3 spans 11 residues. The germline CDR1 and CDR2 sequences are SNHLY and FYNNEI. Written as DNA, the CDR3 is TGTGCCAGCAGAAGGGTGATTGAAGCTTTCTTT. Translation: CASRRVIEAFF.

V and J are TRBV27 and TRBJ2-3, with 12 bases identical to TRBD2. Germline CDR1 and CDR2: MNHEY and SMNVEV (reference sequence). The CDR3 is made up of 17 amino acids. V gave up 3 bases and J gave up 5 bases; unmatched junction bases: 9. The CDR3 reads CASSFLAGGHLGDTQYF. The CDR3 DNA reads TGTGCCAGCAGTTTCCTAGCGGGGGGGCATTTGGGAGATACGCAGTATTTT.

This chain joins TRBV28 and TRBJ2-7; the match to TRBD1 covers 9 bases. CDR1 and CDR2 from the germline V gene are MDHEN and SYDVKM. The CDR3 is 14 amino acids. V trimming: 6 bases; J trimming: 4 bases; junction bases outside the gene matches: 7. The chain's CDR3 is CASSQQGARYEQYF. CDR3 nucleotides: TGTGCCAGCAGCCAACAGGGGGCGCGATACGAGCAGTACTTC.

The V and J genes are TRBV29-1 and TRBJ2-5; D perhaps matches TRBD2 (5 bases). V gave up 0 bases and J gave up 2 bases, with 16 bases separating them. This CDR3 has 16 amino acids. Germline V gene sequence: CDR1 SQVTM, CDR2 ANQGSEA. The CDR3 nucleotides are TGCAGCGTTGAAGATCGAAGCGGCCAGCGGCAAGAGACCCAGTACTTC. Protein: CSVEDRSGQRQETQYF. The full variable domain, its missing parts supplied by reference TRBV29-1 and TRBJ2-5, is SAVISQKPSRDICQRGTSLTIQCQVDSQVTMMFWYRQQPGQSLTLIATANQGSEATYESGFVIDKFPISRPNLTFSTLTVSNMSPEDSSIYLCSVEDRSGQRQETQYFGPGTRLLVL.

The rearrangement uses TRBV4-1 and TRBJ2-7; TRBD1 or TRBD2 may be the D gene (5 bases each). The V gene's germline CDR1 is MGHRA and CDR2 YSYEKL. The CDR3 length is 16 residues. The V and J ends lost 5 bases and 0 bases respectively, with 17 bases between them. The CDR3 is CASSAPPGLSSYEQYF. The CDR3 DNA reads as TGCGCCAGCAGCGCTCCACCGGGGCTAAGCTCCTACGAGCAGTACTTC.

This clone was recorded once. The chain employs TRBV30 and TRBJ2-5; 10 nucleotides agree with TRBD2. Trimming at V came to 3 bases and at J to 4 bases, leaving 5 bases not matched to a gene. CDR1 is GTSNPN and CDR2 is SVGIG in the germline V gene (reference sequence). CDR3 length equals 14 residues. CDR3 bases: TGTGCCTGGAGGATAGCGGGGGGCGGAGAGACCCAGTACTTC. It yields the protein CAWRIAGGGETQYF.

V gene TRBV5-1 combines with J gene TRBJ2-7; TRBD2 is a possible D gene (6 bases). Germline V gives CDR1 SGHRS, CDR2 YFSETQ. The length of the CDR3 is 15 residues. The V gene lost 2 bases and the J gene lost 5 bases, with 17 bases spanning the gap. The CDR3 loop is CASSFGDLTANEQYF. The CDR3 nucleotides are TGCGCCAGCAGCTTCGGGGACTTGACGGCCAACGAGCAGTACTTC.

The chain uses TRBV6-1 and TRBJ2-3, with 8 bases fitting TRBD2. Germline loops: CDR1 MNHNS, CDR2 SASEGT. The CDR3 covers 13 residues. V lost 11 bases and J lost 0; bases outside the gene matches: 4. The CDR3 is CAGERGSTDTQYF. The CDR3 nucleotides read TGTGCCGGGGAGCGGGGGAGCACAGATACGCAGTATTTT.

CDR3 in amino acids: CASSLYERGGTDTQYF. CDR3 bases: TGTGCCAGCAGCTTATATGAGCGGGGGGGCACAGATACGCAGTATTTT. This sequence joins TRBV7-3 and TRBJ2-3; 9 bases map to TRBD2. J gave up 1 base and V 2 bases, and 4 bases lay outside the gene matches. Germline V gene sequence: CDR1 SGHTA, CDR2 FQGTGA. There are 16 residues in the CDR3. Combining the CDR3 with reference TRBV7-3 and TRBJ2-3 gives the whole variable domain GAGVSQTPSNKVTEKGKYVELRCDPISGHTALYWYRQSLGQGPEFLIYFQGTGAADDSGLPNDRFFAVRPEGSVSTLKIQRTERGDSAVYLCASSLYERGGTDTQYFGPGTRLTVL.

The chain carries TRBV18 and TRBJ2-5; D call uncertain. The CDR3 is 15 amino acids. Germline CDR1 reads KGHSH; CDR2 reads LQKENI. Trimming removed 0 bases at V and 2 bases at J, with 10 bases between. The CDR3 is CASSPPDVGQETQYF. CDR3 bases: TGTGCCAGCTCACCACCGGACGTAGGTCAAGAGACCCAGTACTTC.

The rearrangement uses TRBV27 and TRBJ1-3, with TRBD1 as a possible D gene (6 bases). V was cut by 5 bases and J by 0 bases, with 11 bases left in between. This CDR3 region has 15 residues. The germline gives CDR1 MNHEY, CDR2 SMNVEV (reference sequence). The chain's CDR3 is CASSPTGASGNTIYF. As DNA, the CDR3 is TGTGCCAGCAGTCCTACGGGGGCCTCTGGAAACACCATATATTTT.

The chain carries TRBV4-2 and TRBJ2-3; 13 bases map to TRBD2. V gave up 0 bases and J gave up 0 bases; unmatched junction bases: 3. Germline-derived CDR1 and CDR2 are LGHNA and YNFKEQ. The CDR3 sequence is 18 residues long. The CDR3 here is CASSQEGLAGSSTDTQYF. In DNA form, the CDR3 reads TGTGCCAGCAGCCAAGAGGGACTAGCGGGGTCAAGCACAGATACGCAGTATTTT.

The chain has TRBV18 and TRBJ1-5; D gene uncertain. The CDR3 length is 14 residues. V dropped 0 bases and J dropped 11 bases, with 14 bases sitting between them. Looked up from germline, CDR1 is KGHSH and CDR2 is LQKENI. The CDR3 is CASSPPAPSGSQHF. CDR3 nucleotide sequence: TGTGCCAGCTCACCACCGGCCCCCTCTGGGTCCCAGCATTTT.